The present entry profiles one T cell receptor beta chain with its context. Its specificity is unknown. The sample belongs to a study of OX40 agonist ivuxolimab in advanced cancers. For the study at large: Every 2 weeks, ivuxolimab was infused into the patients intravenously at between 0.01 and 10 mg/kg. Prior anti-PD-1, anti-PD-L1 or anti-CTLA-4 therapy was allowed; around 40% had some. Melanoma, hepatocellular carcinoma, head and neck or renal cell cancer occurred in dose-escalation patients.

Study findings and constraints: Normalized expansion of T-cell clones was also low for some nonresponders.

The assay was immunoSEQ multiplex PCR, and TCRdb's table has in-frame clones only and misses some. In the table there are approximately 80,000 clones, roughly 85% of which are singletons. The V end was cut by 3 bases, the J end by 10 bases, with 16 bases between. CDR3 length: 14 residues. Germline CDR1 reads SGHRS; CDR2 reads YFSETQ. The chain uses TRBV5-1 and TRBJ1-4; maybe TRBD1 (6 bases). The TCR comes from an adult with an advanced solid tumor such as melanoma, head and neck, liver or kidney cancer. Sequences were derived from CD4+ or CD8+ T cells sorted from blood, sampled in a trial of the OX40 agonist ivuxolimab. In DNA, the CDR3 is TGCGCCAGCAGCTCGGACCCCCGGGGGGCAAAACTGTTTTTT. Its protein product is CASSSDPRGAKLFF.